The rows below give T cell receptor beta chains drawn from one sample of a study of shared clonotypes between healthy human individuals. TCRdb's copy holds only in-frame clones and misses some; the assay was immunoSEQ multiplex PCR. The table includes about 340,000 clones, over 70% detected once. What was sequenced was memory CD4+ T cells sorted from blood. The source of these receptors is a man aged 30 to 39 in good health. Each CDR3 is given with its conserved first and last residue. The D gene is left open where the match is weak. Some rows have no size entry. The others give once, few or many, or a class for an expanded clone.

J: TRBJ1-2
V: TRBV28
D: TRBD1
size: NA
DNA: TGTGCCAGCGGAAAACTGGGACAGGGGGCAGTCGCCGTCACCTTC
CDR3: CASGKLGQGAVAVTF

J: TRBJ2-7
V: TRBV5-6
D: NA
size: NA
DNA: TGTGCCAGCAGCCGTCGAGGGGAGCAGTACTTC
CDR3: CASSRRGEQYF

J: TRBJ2-7
V: TRBV5-1
D: TRBD1
size: once
DNA: TGCGCCAGCAGAGCTCTGGGACAGGGGGCGTCCGAGCAGTACTTC
CDR3: CASRALGQGASEQYF

J: TRBJ2-3
V: TRBV6-5
D: NA
size: NA
DNA: TGTGCCAGCAGTTATGGTGGGGCGGGCACAGATACGCAGTATTTT
CDR3: CASSYGGAGTDTQYF

J: TRBJ1-5
V: TRBV18
D: TRBD1
size: once
DNA: TGTGCCAGCTCACCGTCCGGGACAGCCGGGTTAGGGCCCCAGCATTTT
CDR3: CASSPSGTAGLGPQHF

J: TRBJ2-6
V: TRBV5-1
D: NA
size: once
DNA: TGCGCCAGCAGCACCCCCCCGGGACATCTGCTCTCTGGGGCCAACGTCCTGACTTTC
CDR3: CASSTPPGHLLSGANVLTF

J: TRBJ2-7
V: TRBV7-9
D: NA
size: NA
DNA: TGTGCCAGCAGCTTATCAGAGAGAGTCCACGAGCAGTACTTC
CDR3: CASSLSERVHEQYF

J: TRBJ1-1
V: TRBV15
D: NA
size: NA
DNA: TGTGCCACCAGCAGAGATCTTTTGAACACTGAAGCTTTCTTT
CDR3: CATSRDLLNTEAFF

J: TRBJ2-2
V: TRBV5-1
D: NA
size: NA
DNA: TGCGCCAGCAGCGGAAGAGAAACCGGGGAGCTGTTTTTT
CDR3: CASSGRETGELFF

J: TRBJ2-5
V: TRBV18
D: NA
size: many
DNA: TGTGCCAGCTCTCAAAGCAATTACGAGACCCAGTACTTC
CDR3: CASSQSNYETQYF

J: TRBJ1-5
V: TRBV28
D: NA
size: NA
DNA: TGTGCCAGCAGTTTAAGGTGGCAGCCCCAGCATTTT
CDR3: CASSLRWQPQHF

J: TRBJ1-4
V: TRBV9
D: TRBD1
size: NA
DNA: TGTGCCAGCAGCATCTCGGGACAGACGAATGAAAAACTGTTTTTT
CDR3: CASSISGQTNEKLFF

J: TRBJ1-1
V: TRBV5-1
D: NA
size: few
DNA: TGCGCCAGCAGCCAGCTAGGATTGAACACTGAAGCTTTCTTT
CDR3: CASSQLGLNTEAFF

J: TRBJ2-3
V: TRBV19
D: NA
size: NA
DNA: TGTGCCAGTAGTACAGGGATCACAGATACGCAGTATTTT
CDR3: CASSTGITDTQYF

J: TRBJ2-5
V: TRBV28
D: TRBD2
size: few
DNA: TGTGCCAGCAGTCCGCGGACTAGCGGGTGGGACGGGGGAGAGACCCAGTACTTC
CDR3: CASSPRTSGWDGGETQYF

J: TRBJ1-5
V: TRBV6-1
D: NA
size: NA
DNA: TGTGCCAGCAGTGATCCGAGCAGTCAGCCCCAGCATTTT
CDR3: CASSDPSSQPQHF

J: TRBJ1-2
V: TRBV27
D: NA
size: NA
DNA: TGTGCCAGCAGTGCCAGCGTTGGGAGAGGACTAACTATGGCCCGCCTCTATGGCTACACCTTC
CDR3: CASSASVGRGLTMARLYGYTF

J: TRBJ1-5
V: TRBV5-1
D: TRBD1
size: NA
DNA: TGCGCCAGCAGCCCGACAGGGGTGGGTAGCAATCAGCCCCAGCATTTT
CDR3: CASSPTGVGSNQPQHF

J: TRBJ1-3
V: TRBV9
D: NA
size: NA
DNA: TGTGCCAGCAGCGCCGGAGACAGGAACACCATATATTTT
CDR3: CASSAGDRNTIYF

J: TRBJ1-1
V: TRBV2
D: NA
size: medium-sized
DNA: TGTGCCAGCACGGCGGGTTCCGGCACTGAAGCTTTCTTT
CDR3: CASTAGSGTEAFF

J: TRBJ2-2
V: TRBV19
D: NA
size: NA
DNA: TGTGCCAGTAGTTCTCTGGGGGGCGGGGAGCTGTTTTTT
CDR3: CASSSLGGGELFF

J: TRBJ1-4
V: TRBV19
D: NA
size: NA
DNA: TGTGCCAGTAGCCCGAGACAGACAACTAATGAAAAACTGTTTTTT
CDR3: CASSPRQTTNEKLFF

J: TRBJ2-5
V: TRBV30
D: TRBD2
size: NA
DNA: TGTGCCTGGAGTGTAGTGGCTAGCGGATTTGGAGAGACCCAGTACTTC
CDR3: CAWSVVASGFGETQYF

J: TRBJ2-5
V: TRBV6-1
D: NA
size: NA
DNA: TGTGCCAGCAGTGTTTGGCAGAAAGAGACCCAGTACTTC
CDR3: CASSVWQKETQYF

J: TRBJ1-4
V: TRBV11-2
D: NA
size: NA
DNA: TGTGCCAGCAGCCAAGGGATTGAAAAACTGTTTTTT
CDR3: CASSQGIEKLFF

J: TRBJ2-5
V: TRBV11-2
D: NA
size: NA
DNA: TGTGCCAGCAGCCCAGGAGGTAGTGGCGGTCTGTGGAAAGAGACCCAGTACTTC
CDR3: CASSPGGSGGLWKETQYF

J: TRBJ2-7
V: TRBV9
D: NA
size: few
DNA: TGTGCCAGCAGCGTAGGTCCGCGATTAGAATACGAGCAGTACTTC
CDR3: CASSVGPRLEYEQYF

J: TRBJ1-2
V: TRBV18
D: TRBD1
size: NA
DNA: TGTGCCAGCTCACCCGTGGGACAGACCTATGGCTACACCTTC
CDR3: CASSPVGQTYGYTF